Each of the 16 T cell receptor beta chains below was sequenced from the same sample in a study of OX40 agonist ivuxolimab in advanced cancers. Assay: immunoSEQ multiplex PCR; the TCRdb copy retains only in-frame clones and omits some. The top ten clones hold 2% to 3% of a sample with 55,000 to 70,000 clones, roughly 86% of them seen once. The material was CD4+ or CD8+ T cells sorted from blood, obtained in a trial of the OX40 agonist ivuxolimab. The receptors were sampled from an adult with an advanced solid tumor such as melanoma, head and neck, liver or kidney cancer.

The CDR3 DNA reads as TGTGCCAGCTCACCCGGGACAGGCCGAACCTACGAGCAGTACTTC. Its protein product is CASSPGTGRTYEQYF. This rearrangement joins TRBV18 to TRBJ2-7; 8 positions match TRBD1. CDR3 length: 15 amino acids. V lost 3 bases, J lost 2 bases, and 6 bases stayed unmatched. Germline V lookup: CDR1 KGHSH, CDR2 LQKENI. The full variable domain, completed using reference TRBV18 and TRBJ2-7, is NAGVMQNPRHLVRRRGQEARLRCSPMKGHSHVYWYRQLPEEGLKFMVYLQKENIIDESGMPKERFSAEFPKEGPSILRIQQVVRGDSAAYFCASSPGTGRTYEQYFGPGTRLTVT.

This chain uses TRBV7-8 with TRBJ2-7, with D maybe TRBD1 (5 bases). The CDR3 is 14 amino acids. The germline V and J ends were trimmed by 5 bases and 4 bases, with 15 bases remaining between them. From germline, CDR1 is SGHVS and CDR2 FQNEAQ. The CDR3 spells CASSPSTEPYEQYF. The CDR3 DNA follows: TGTGCCAGCAGCCCGTCGACAGAGCCGTACGAGCAGTACTTC. Together with reference TRBV7-8 and TRBJ2-7, the CDR3 gives the full variable domain: GAGVSQSPRYKVAKRGQDVALRCDPISGHVSLFWYQQALGQGPEFLTYFQNEAQLDKSGLPSDRFFAERPEGSVSTLKIQRTQQEDSAVYLCASSPSTEPYEQYFGPGTRLTVT.

The rearrangement uses TRBV7-3 and TRBJ2-3, with TRBD2 identical over 10 bases. The CDR3 is 14 amino acids. Trimming cost V 3 bases and J 6 bases; bases outside gene matches: 3. Germline loops: CDR1 SGHTA, CDR2 FQGTGA. In DNA form, the CDR3 reads TGTGCCAGCAGCTTTAGCGGGGGGCAGGATACGCAGTATTTT. Amino acid sequence: CASSFSGGQDTQYF.

The CDR3 loop reads CASSYRGADTQYF. CDR3 nucleotides: TGTGCCAGCAGTTACAGGGGGGCAGATACGCAGTATTTT. The chain joins TRBV28 to TRBJ2-3; TRBD1 matches at 8 bases. Germline V gives CDR1 MDHEN, CDR2 SYDVKM. V lost 4 bases and J lost 4; bases outside the gene matches: 1. The CDR3 is 13 residues long. The entire variable domain, with the rest obtained from reference TRBV28 and TRBJ2-3, is as follows: DVKVTQSSRYLVKRTGEKVFLECVQDMDHENMFWYRQDPGLGLRLIYFSYDVKMKEKGDIPEGYSVSREKKERFSLILESASTNQTSMYLCASSYRGADTQYFGPGTRLTVL.

This chain joins TRBV30 and TRBJ2-7; either TRBD1 or TRBD2 may supply D (5 bases each). V lost 3 bases and J lost 7, with 13 bases in between. This CDR3 comprises 12 residues. Germline CDR1 is GTSNPN and CDR2 is SVGIG (reference sequence). This CDR3 is CAWRLVSGEQYF. The CDR3 nucleotides read TGTGCCTGGAGACTAGTCTCAGGGGAGCAGTACTTC.

The chain is built from TRBV11-2 and TRBJ2-5; TRBD2 matches 9 bases. After removal of 4 bases from V and 5 bases from J, the junction contained 5 bases not matched to a gene. The germline V gene has CDR1 SGHAT and CDR2 FQNNGV. The CDR3 consists of 14 residues. The CDR3 loop reads CASSSGTSRETQYF. DNA for the CDR3: TGTGCCAGCAGCTCCGGGACTAGCAGGGAGACCCAGTACTTC.

There are a few counts of this clone. Different DNA sequences within this sample yield the same CDR3. The chain joins TRBV6-1 to TRBJ1-4; TRBD1 aligns across 8 bases. The CDR3 is 15 residues long. V lost 4 bases to trimming and J lost 8 bases; unmatched junction nucleotides: 9. Germline V CDR1 and CDR2: MNHNS, SASEGT. The CDR3: CASSGTGTGGEKLFF. The CDR3 DNA sequence: TGTGCCAGCAGTGGGACCGGGACAGGTGGGGAAAAACTGTTTTTT.

The V gene is TRBV28, the J gene TRBJ2-7; TRBD2 agrees at 8 bases. The germline CDR1 and CDR2 sequences are MDHEN and SYDVKM. V shed 5 bases and J 1 base; nucleotides not matched to a gene: 7. This CDR3 has 15 residues. CDR3 in amino acids: CASSRGTSPSYEQYF. CDR3 coding DNA: TGTGCCAGCAGTCGGGGGACTAGTCCGTCCTACGAGCAGTACTTC.

V and J are TRBV7-3 and TRBJ2-2, with 7 nucleotides matching TRBD1. The ends lost 5 bases at V and 3 bases at J; junction bases unmatched: 6. This CDR3 comprises 15 residues. Looked up from germline, CDR1 is SGHTA and CDR2 is FQGTGA. In nucleotides, the CDR3 is TGTGCCAGCAGCGTGACAGGGAGTCACACCGGGGAGCTGTTTTTT. Its protein product is CASSVTGSHTGELFF.

In this sample, this clone turned up a few times. This chain connects TRBV2 to TRBJ2-1, with 10 nucleotides matching TRBD1. The junction had 4 bases not matched to a gene; V was cut back by 5 bases and J by 9 bases. The germline V gene encodes CDR1 SNHLY and CDR2 FYNNEI. The CDR3 extends over 13 amino acids. CDR3 residues: CASSQDRGGEQFF. Here the CDR3 DNA reads TGTGCCAGCAGTCAGGACAGGGGGGGTGAGCAGTTCTTC.

The chain links TRBV19 to TRBJ1-1; unclear D gene. Germline V gene sequence: CDR1 LNHDA, CDR2 SQIVND (reference sequence). The CDR3 length is 15 residues. The V gene lost 6 bases and the J gene lost 6 bases, with 20 bases spanning the gap. The CDR3 loop is CASRPSNLVAAEAFF. The CDR3, as DNA: TGTGCCAGTAGGCCTTCAAACTTGGTGGCCGCTGAAGCTTTCTTT.

The V call is TRBV18, the J call TRBJ1-1; D is ambiguous. The CDR3 sequence is 13 residues long. CDR1 is KGHSH, CDR2 LQKENI, per germline. V lost 1 base and J 3 bases, leaving 6 bases between the germline ends. CDR3 residues: CASSPRVDTEAFF. CDR3 DNA: TGTGCCAGCTCACCACGGGTGGACACTGAAGCTTTCTTT.

The chain links TRBV30 to TRBJ1-2; D unclear. Germline V gene lookup returns CDR1 GTSNPN and CDR2 SVGIG (reference sequence). The CDR3 totals 11 residues. V was pared by 3 bases and J by 7 bases, with 9 bases between. The CDR3 bases are TGTGCCTGGAGATTTCGGGGTGGCTACACCTTC. Residues: CAWRFRGGYTF. The whole variable domain, remainder taken from reference TRBV30 and TRBJ1-2, is SQTIHQWPATLVQPVGSPLSLECTVEGTSNPNLYWYRQAAGRGLQLLFYSVGIGQISSEVPQNLSASRPQDRQFILSSKKLLLSDSGFYLCAWRFRGGYTFGSGTRLTVV.

For the CDR3, the DNA is TGTGCCAGCAGCTTATCAAAGACCCAGTACTTC. As protein: CASSLSKTQYF. The rearrangement links TRBV7-6 to TRBJ2-5; D remains unclear. Trimming removed 2 bases from V and 6 bases from J, with 4 bases in between. Germline V gene data show CDR1 as SGHVS and CDR2 as FNYEAQ. The CDR3 has 11 residues.

This clone was seen more than once but under ten times. The chain couples TRBV2 to TRBJ1-1; no firm D call. The CDR3 is 13 residues long. V lost 8 bases and J lost 1, with 11 bases in between. CDR1 SNHLY and CDR2 FYNNEI come from the germline V gene. The CDR3 reads CASVPQANTEAFF. Written as DNA, the CDR3 is TGTGCCAGCGTCCCACAAGCGAACACTGAAGCTTTCTTT.

This chain joins TRBV5-1 and TRBJ2-7; a possible D gene is TRBD2 (7 bases). Per germline, CDR1 SGHRS and CDR2 YFSETQ. This CDR3 is built from 14 residues. Trimming left V 4 bases short and J 2 bases short, with 13 bases between. CDR3 in DNA: TGCGCCAGCAGCCGGGGGGCAGAAGCCTACGAGCAGTACTTC. Protein: CASSRGAEAYEQYF.